The 31 T cell receptor beta chains below come from one sample, sequenced in a study of blood T cell repertoires in COVID-19. Clones were read by immunoSEQ multiplex PCR, and TCRdb kept only the in-frame ones, dropping some. Of some 73,000 clones in the sample, approximately 89% are singletons; the top ten hold about a third. The sample comprised peripheral blood. These receptors all come from an elderly woman with active or convalescent COVID-19.

The genes are TRBV7-2 and TRBJ2-7, with D possibly TRBD2 on 6 matching bases. The CDR3 contains 15 residues. Germline-derived CDR1 and CDR2 are SGHTA and FQGNSA. Trimming took off 1 base at V and 2 bases at J, with 12 bases between the two ends. CDR3 region: CASSLDGAGTYEQYF. The CDR3 region has the DNA TGTGCCAGCAGCTTAGATGGGGCGGGGACCTACGAGCAGTACTTC.

The CDR3 sequence is CAWSVSSGGNTGELFF. Here the CDR3 DNA reads TGTGCCTGGAGTGTATCGAGCGGGGGAAACACCGGGGAGCTGTTTTTT. The chain employs TRBV30 and TRBJ2-2; TRBD2 matches 8 bases. This CDR3 comprises 16 residues. Germline assignment: CDR1 GTSNPN and CDR2 SVGIG (reference sequence). J was trimmed by 2 bases and V by 0 bases; bases with no gene match: 5.

This CDR3 is CARQVTEAFF. DNA of the CDR3: TGCGCGAGACAGGTCACTGAAGCTTTCTTT. The gene calls are TRBV20-1 and TRBJ1-1; D might be TRBD1 (6 bases). The CDR3 contains 10 residues. Germline CDR1 reads DFQATT; CDR2 reads SNEGSKA (reference sequence).

The chain is built from TRBV30 and TRBJ1-1, with TRBD1 matching over 11 bases. CDR1 and CDR2 from the germline V gene are GTSNPN and SVGIG (reference sequence). This CDR3 is 15 amino acids long. V trimming: 1 base; J trimming: 4 bases; junction bases outside the gene matches: 5. The CDR3 is CAWSGGTGGRTEAFF. In nucleotides, the CDR3 is TGTGCCTGGAGTGGAGGGACAGGGGGACGCACTGAAGCTTTCTTT.

This chain joins TRBV19 and TRBJ1-4; D might be TRBD1 (6 bases). Germline V gene lookup returns CDR1 LNHDA and CDR2 SQIVND (reference sequence). The CDR3 covers 17 residues. V gave up 3 bases and J gave up 0 bases, with 14 bases separating them. DNA for the CDR3: TGTGCCAGTAGTATTAAACACACAGGGACAACTAATGAAAAACTGTTTTTT. Its protein is CASSIKHTGTTNEKLFF. Based on the CDR3 plus reference TRBV19 and TRBJ1-4, the full variable domain is DGGITQSPKYLFRKEGQNVTLSCEQNLNHDAMYWYRQDPGQGLRLIYYSQIVNDFQKGDIAEGYSVSREKKESFPLTVTSAQKNPTAFYLCASSIKHTGTTNEKLFFGSGTQLSVL.

The J gene is TRBJ2-3, the V gene TRBV28; 11 bases line up with TRBD2. CDR1 and CDR2 (germline): MDHEN, SYDVKM. The CDR3 runs to 19 residues. Trimming at V came to 1 base and at J to 3 bases, leaving 12 bases not matched to a gene. Here the CDR3 reads CASSLYGDPTSGGTDTQYF. The CDR3 DNA reads as TGTGCCAGCAGTTTATATGGGGACCCAACTAGCGGGGGAACAGATACGCAGTATTTT.

V gene TRBV18 combines with J gene TRBJ1-6; a weak D match, TRBD1 (5 bases). The CDR3 is made up of 15 amino acids. The germline V gene has CDR1 KGHSH and CDR2 LQKENI. V shed 5 bases and J shed 7 bases, with 15 bases lying between them. CDR3 protein: CASSVDSLGNSPLHF. CDR3 nucleotide sequence: TGTGCCAGCTCAGTCGACAGTTTGGGGAATTCACCCCTCCACTTT.

The chain combines TRBV7-2 with TRBJ2-5, with TRBD2 as a possible D gene (6 bases). The CDR3 covers 16 residues. Trimming took off 3 bases at V and 5 bases at J, with 19 bases between the two ends. CDR1 is SGHTA, CDR2 FQGNSA, per germline. CDR3 residues: CASSFPTSRGGETQYF. In nucleotides, the CDR3 is TGTGCCAGCAGCTTCCCCACTAGCCGGGGTGGGGAGACCCAGTACTTC. The full variable domain, its missing parts supplied by reference TRBV7-2 and TRBJ2-5, is GAGVSQSPSNKVTEKGKDVELRCDPISGHTALYWYRQSLGQGLEFLIYFQGNSAPDKSGLPSDRFSAERTGGSVSTLTIQRTQQEDSAVYLCASSFPTSRGGETQYFGPGTRLLVL.

The chain combines TRBV9 with TRBJ1-6; tentative D call: TRBD1 (5 bases). With 4 bases removed from V and 2 bases from J, the gap between germline ends came to 22 bases. Germline-derived CDR1 and CDR2 are SGDLS and YYNGEE. The CDR3 is 19 residues long. CDR3: CASSRLPTGGLPYNSPLHF. As DNA, the CDR3 is TGTGCCAGCAGCCGCTTACCTACGGGGGGACTTCCCTATAATTCACCCCTCCACTTT.

The chain uses TRBV7-9 and TRBJ2-1; 10 bases are shared with TRBD1. Per germline, CDR1 SEHNR and CDR2 FQNEAQ (reference sequence). After removal of 4 bases from V and 8 bases from J, the junction contained 5 bases not matched to a gene. The CDR3 has 14 amino acids. CDR3 nucleotides: TGTGCCAGCAGCTGGACAGGGGGAGGGGATGAGCAGTTCTTC. Residues: CASSWTGGGDEQFF.

The V gene is TRBV6-1, the J gene TRBJ1-1, with TRBD1 matching over 7 bases. Trimming removed 5 bases from V and 3 bases from J; junction bases left unmatched: 9. CDR1 is MNHNS, CDR2 SASEGT, per germline. This CDR3 region has 15 residues. CDR3 residues: CASSHSPQGDTEAFF. The CDR3 nucleotides are TGTGCCAGCAGTCATTCACCGCAGGGGGACACTGAAGCTTTCTTT.

V is TRBV29-1 and J is TRBJ2-7; D is perhaps TRBD2 (7 bases). The germline gives CDR1 SQVTM, CDR2 ANQGSEA. CDR3 length: 15 residues. V lost 7 bases to trimming and J lost 1 base, with 20 bases between them. CDR3 sequence: CSARRGRDRSYEQYF. The CDR3 bases are TGCAGCGCAAGGCGGGGGCGTGACCGATCCTACGAGCAGTACTTC.

The V gene is TRBV19, the J gene TRBJ2-7; D may be TRBD1 (5 bases). V lost 5 bases to trimming and J lost 2 bases, with 16 bases between them. CDR3 size: 15 residues. Looked up from germline, CDR1 is LNHDA and CDR2 is SQIVND (reference sequence). CDR3 amino acids: CASSPDSTHTYEQYF. DNA of the CDR3: TGTGCCAGTAGTCCAGACAGTACCCATACCTACGAGCAGTACTTC.

A note on this clone: A junction end diverges from the germline sequence, so it may reflect a read error. The chain recombines TRBV10-1 with TRBJ2-7; TRBD1 matches at 9 bases. Germline CDR1 is WNHNN and CDR2 is SYGVQD (reference sequence). This CDR3 is built from 15 residues. The CDR3 DNA is TGCGCCAGCAGCGAGTGGGACAGGGATTCCGGCGAGCAGTACTTC. Translated, it gives CASSEWDRDSGEQYF.

In its sample, this clone was seen a few times. The chain combines TRBV9 with TRBJ2-1, with 15 bases aligning to TRBD2. V gave up 4 bases and J gave up 10 bases; unmatched junction bases: 9. This CDR3 spans 16 amino acids. Germline CDR1 reads SGDLS; CDR2 reads YYNGEE. Here the CDR3 reads CASSPGLAGGQGEQFF. The CDR3 DNA follows: TGTGCCAGCAGCCCGGGACTAGCGGGGGGACAGGGCGAGCAGTTCTTC.

The rearrangement joins TRBV3-1 (or the pseudogene TRBV3-2) to TRBJ2-7; 10 nucleotides line up with TRBD1. The trim removed 4 bases at V and 2 bases at J, leaving 5 bases unmatched. CDR3 length equals 15 residues. Germline loops: CDR1 LGHDT, CDR2 YNNKEL (reference sequence). This CDR3 reads CASSRGQGGTYEQYF. In DNA form, the CDR3 reads TGTGCCAGCAGCCGCGGACAGGGGGGGACCTACGAGCAGTACTTC.

The chain employs TRBV7-2 and TRBJ1-1; D might be TRBD1 (5 bases). Trimming shortened V by 5 bases and J by 0 bases, and 13 bases separated the two germline ends. Germline V gene data show CDR1 as SGHTA and CDR2 as FQGNSA. This CDR3 region has 15 residues. CDR3 region: CASSLVRGMNTEAFF. The CDR3 coding sequence is TGTGCCAGCAGCCTCGTCCGGGGGATGAACACTGAAGCTTTCTTT.

The genes are TRBV3-1 (or the pseudogene TRBV3-2) and TRBJ2-2; weak D call: TRBD2 (6 bases). The CDR3 contains 17 residues. Trimming left V 2 bases short and J 6 bases short, with 19 bases between. Germline V gene lookup returns CDR1 LGHDT and CDR2 YNNKEL (reference sequence). In DNA form, the CDR3 reads TGTGCCAGCAGCCAACGGACTATCGGTTTAAGTTCCGGGGAGCTGTTTTTT. Translation gives CASSQRTIGLSSGELFF.

The rearrangement joins TRBV30 to TRBJ1-5, with D unresolved. This CDR3 contains 15 residues. The V end lost 2 bases, the J end lost 3 bases, and 14 bases lay between the germline ends. CDR1 is GTSNPN and CDR2 is SVGIG in the germline V gene (reference sequence). CDR3 amino acids: CAWSHTGIYNQPQHF. CDR3 nucleotide sequence: TGTGCCTGGAGTCACACCGGGATCTACAATCAGCCCCAGCATTTT.

The chain couples TRBV5-4 to TRBJ2-3; 10 nucleotides align to TRBD2. From germline, CDR1 is SGHNT and CDR2 YYREEE (reference sequence). Unmatched junction bases numbered 10, after V lost 5 bases and J lost 4 bases. The CDR3 is 16 amino acids. CDR3: CASRLERGGEADTQYF. For the CDR3, the DNA is TGTGCCAGCAGATTAGAGCGGGGGGGCGAGGCAGATACGCAGTATTTT.

This chain uses TRBV9 with TRBJ2-2; 9 nucleotides align to TRBD2. Germline V gives CDR1 SGDLS, CDR2 YYNGEE. Trimming at V came to 4 bases and at J to 7 bases, leaving 14 bases not matched to a gene. CDR3 length: 17 amino acids. The CDR3 nucleotides read TGTGCCAGCAGCCCTCGTAGTAGCGGGGGTATGGACGGGGAGCTGTTTTTT. Translating it yields CASSPRSSGGMDGELFF.

The chain joins TRBV27 to TRBJ2-7, with 7 nucleotides matching TRBD2. CDR1 is MNHEY and CDR2 is SMNVEV in the germline V gene (reference sequence). The V and J ends lost 6 bases and 7 bases, in that order; junction bases with no gene match: 15. The CDR3 totals 15 residues. This CDR3 is CASSPNRGAGGEQYF. CDR3 nucleotides: TGTGCCAGCAGCCCGAATAGGGGTGCCGGGGGGGAGCAGTACTTC.

The J gene is TRBJ1-2, the V gene TRBV29-1, with 8 positions matching TRBD1. CDR1 and CDR2 (germline): SQVTM, ANQGSEA. Trimming removed 6 bases from V and 9 bases from J; junction bases left unmatched: 9. This CDR3 region has 12 residues. CDR3 coding DNA: TGCAGCGTCGGGACAGGAGAGGGTCGCTACACCTTC. This sequence encodes CSVGTGEGRYTF.

This rearrangement joins TRBV10-3 to TRBJ1-1, with D possibly being TRBD1 (5 bases). Trimming cost V 7 bases and J 8 bases, with 17 bases left between them. Germline-derived CDR1 and CDR2 are ENHRY and SYGVKD. This CDR3 has 13 residues. CDR3 sequence: CAINVDHRSEAFF. The CDR3 nucleotides are TGTGCCATCAACGTAGACCACAGGTCAGAAGCTTTCTTT.

This chain joins TRBV28 and TRBJ2-2, with a weak D call TRBD2 (7 bases). The germline CDR1 and CDR2 sequences are MDHEN and SYDVKM. The V gene lost 5 bases and the J gene lost 7 bases, with 26 bases spanning the gap. The CDR3 sequence is 18 residues long. The CDR3: CASSLAPFGGGAFGELFF. CDR3 DNA sequence: TGTGCCAGCAGTCTAGCCCCGTTTGGTGGGGGGGCCTTCGGGGAGCTGTTTTTT.

This chain uses TRBV5-8 with TRBJ2-5; TRBD2 might be the D (7 bases). The V end was cut by 1 base, the J end by 1 base, with 17 bases between. The germline gives CDR1 SGHTS, CDR2 YDEGEE. This CDR3 contains 17 residues. This CDR3 is CASSLWGGAEIQETQYF. The DNA for the CDR3 is TGTGCCAGCAGCTTGTGGGGGGGGGCTGAGATCCAAGAGACCCAGTACTTC.

The chain's CDR3 is CASSLEQSPLHF. The CDR3 DNA sequence: TGTGCCAGCAGCTTGGAACAGTCACCCCTCCACTTT. The V gene is TRBV7-9, the J gene TRBJ1-6, with D uncertain. The CDR3 contains 12 residues. V was trimmed by 3 bases and J by 10 bases, leaving 7 bases between them. CDR1 SEHNR and CDR2 FQNEAQ come from the germline V gene (reference sequence).

This clone appeared a few times. The chain employs TRBV2 and TRBJ2-7, with TRBD2 matching 8 bases. The CDR3 covers 13 residues. Trimming cost V 0 bases and J 12 bases; bases outside gene matches: 7. Per the germline V gene, CDR1 is SNHLY and CDR2 is FYNNEI. Here the CDR3 reads CASSEALLSGGYF. The CDR3 DNA follows: TGTGCCAGCAGTGAAGCGCTTCTGAGCGGGGGGTACTTC.

This chain connects TRBV27 to TRBJ1-1; no definite D call. Per the germline V gene, CDR1 is MNHEY and CDR2 is SMNVEV (reference sequence). Deletions cut 6 bases from V and 0 bases from J, with 11 bases between. CDR3 size: 14 residues. The CDR3: CASRIGRLNTEAFF. Here the CDR3 DNA reads TGTGCCAGCAGGATTGGCAGATTGAACACTGAAGCTTTCTTT.

The chain joins TRBV3-1 (or the pseudogene TRBV3-2) to TRBJ2-7, with D perhaps matching TRBD1 (6 bases). V was clipped by 4 bases and J by 0 bases, with 13 bases between them. The length of the CDR3 is 15 residues. CDR1 and CDR2 (germline): LGHDT, YNNKEL (reference sequence). CDR3 nucleotide sequence: TGTGCCAGCAGCCCTCGTCAGGGGTCCTCCTACGAGCAGTACTTC. Amino acids: CASSPRQGSSYEQYF.

The chain has TRBV19 and TRBJ1-2; TRBD1 matches at 9 bases. Per germline, CDR1 LNHDA and CDR2 SQIVND (reference sequence). V dropped 4 bases and J dropped 6; count of bases not matched to a gene: 6. This CDR3 spans 14 amino acids. In DNA, the CDR3 is TGTGCCAGTAGTACGGGACAGGGCTGGCATGGCTACACCTTC. Amino acid sequence: CASSTGQGWHGYTF.